The clone carrying this T cell receptor (beta chain) was picked up a small number of times. Its specificity is unknown. Reverse transcription of extracted RNA yielded cDNA, which provided the sequencing template. The protocol was immunoSEQ multiplex PCR, while the TCRdb copy is restricted to in-frame clones and leaves out a portion. The table has around 100,000 clones, around 50% seen once; the top ten hold 12%. Noted treatment: oral pan-JAK inhibitor, 5-10 mg twice daily. CD4+ and CD8+ T cells were sorted from PBMCs. This CDR3 is built from 16 residues. V was pared by 1 base and J by 8 bases, with 18 bases between. CDR1 is LGHNT, CDR2 FRNRAP, per germline. These data are taken from a study of CD8+ T cells in alopecia areata. Background on the study: A 6-month period off drug followed tofacitinib, which lasted 6 to 18 months.

General study results and limits: On tofacitinib, scalp and blood still held many of the expanded lesional clones. Alphabeta T cells residing in normal skin are also sequenced in scalp samples.

Sequenced here: CD8+ T cells sorted from blood, sampled at week 24, from a patient treated with tofacitinib. The chain links TRBV12-5 to TRBJ2-1, with a tentative D call TRBD2 (6 bases). The source of this sequence is a human donor with alopecia areata. The DNA for the CDR3 is TGTGCTAGTGGTTTGGACGGGACTGTGGGATGGGATGAGCAGTTCTTC. Translated, it gives CASGLDGTVGWDEQFF. The full variable domain, completed using reference TRBV12-5 and TRBJ2-1, is DARVTQTPRHKVTEMGQEVTMRCQPILGHNTVFWYRQTMMQGLELLAYFRNRAPLDDSGMPKDRFSAEMPDATLATLKIQPSEPRDSAVYFCASGLDGTVGWDEQFFGPGTRLTVL.